Below, one TCR beta chain is given with its context. V lost 3 bases and J lost 7; bases outside the gene matches: 16. The CDR3 has 17 amino acids. Germline values: CDR1 KGHDR, CDR2 SFDVKD. Original data processing: By means of reference gene primer amplification, nucleated cell counts were estimated. Using immunoSEQ multiplex PCR, the repertoire was profiled, and TCRdb retains in-frame clones only, with some absent. For V, J and clone size, that table is used; D and trimming come from the DNA. The table shows 75,000 to 100,000 clones, with over 75% occurring only once. This record belongs to a study of blood T cell repertoires in COVID-19. Study background: Material from acute and convalescent COVID-19 was sourced from the United States, Italy and Spain. PBMCs, B-cell-depleted T cells, or T cells were the source of the cDNA or gDNA that made up the material.

The sample was peripheral blood. The receptor was isolated from a woman older than 75 with acute or convalescent COVID-19. This chain uses TRBV24-1 with TRBJ2-5, with TRBD1 matching over 7 bases. The CDR3 DNA reads TGTGCCACCAGTGATGGAGCCCAGACAGGGACCTCGGGGACCCAGTACTTC. Amino acids: CATSDGAQTGTSGTQYF.